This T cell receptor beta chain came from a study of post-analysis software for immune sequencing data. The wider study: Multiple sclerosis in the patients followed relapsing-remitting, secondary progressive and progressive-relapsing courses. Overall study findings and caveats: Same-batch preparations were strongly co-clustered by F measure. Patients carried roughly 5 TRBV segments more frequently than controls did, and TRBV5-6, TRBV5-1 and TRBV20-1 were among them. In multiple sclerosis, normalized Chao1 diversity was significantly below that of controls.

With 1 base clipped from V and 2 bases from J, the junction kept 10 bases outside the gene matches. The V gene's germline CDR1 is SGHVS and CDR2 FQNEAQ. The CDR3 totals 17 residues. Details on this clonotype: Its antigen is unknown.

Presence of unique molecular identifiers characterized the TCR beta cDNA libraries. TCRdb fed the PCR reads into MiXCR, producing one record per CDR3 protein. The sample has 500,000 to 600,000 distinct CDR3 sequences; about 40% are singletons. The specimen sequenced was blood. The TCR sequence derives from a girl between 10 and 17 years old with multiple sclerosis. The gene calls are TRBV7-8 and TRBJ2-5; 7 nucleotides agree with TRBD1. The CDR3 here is CASSLGYRDRYQETQYF. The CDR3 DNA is TGTGCCAGCAGCTTAGGTTACCGGGACAGATATCAAGAGACCCAGTACTTC.